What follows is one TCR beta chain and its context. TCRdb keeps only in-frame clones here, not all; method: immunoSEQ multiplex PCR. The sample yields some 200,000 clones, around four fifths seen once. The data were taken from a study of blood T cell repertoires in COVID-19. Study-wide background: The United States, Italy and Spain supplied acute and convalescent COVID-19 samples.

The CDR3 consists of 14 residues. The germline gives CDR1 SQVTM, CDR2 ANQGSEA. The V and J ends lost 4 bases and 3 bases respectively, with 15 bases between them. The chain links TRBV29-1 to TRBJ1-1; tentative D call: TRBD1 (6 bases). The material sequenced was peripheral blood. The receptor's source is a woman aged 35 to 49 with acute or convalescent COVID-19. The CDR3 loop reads CSVGGPGEYTEAFF. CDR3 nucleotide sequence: TGCAGCGTTGGAGGCCCAGGGGAGTACACTGAAGCTTTCTTT.